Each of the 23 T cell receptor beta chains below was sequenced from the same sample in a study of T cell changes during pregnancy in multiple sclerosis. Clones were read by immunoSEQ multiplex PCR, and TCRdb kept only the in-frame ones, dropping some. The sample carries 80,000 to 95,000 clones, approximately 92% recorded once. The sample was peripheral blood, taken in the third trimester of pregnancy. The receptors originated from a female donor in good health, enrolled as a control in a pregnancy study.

The CDR3 spells CASSDESDNEQFF. The CDR3 DNA reads TGTGCCAGCAGTGACGAGTCCGACAATGAGCAGTTCTTC. This chain connects TRBV2 to TRBJ2-1, with no clear D. V was cut by 3 bases and J by 5 bases, with 8 bases left in between. The CDR3 runs to 13 residues. The germline CDR1 and CDR2 sequences are SNHLY and FYNNEI.

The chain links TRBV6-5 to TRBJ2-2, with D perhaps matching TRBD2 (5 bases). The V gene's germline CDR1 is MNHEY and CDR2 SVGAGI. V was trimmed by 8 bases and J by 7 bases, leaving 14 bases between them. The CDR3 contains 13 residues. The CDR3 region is CASLRARGGELFF. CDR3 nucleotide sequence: TGTGCCAGCTTGAGGGCCCGAGGCGGGGAGCTGTTTTTT.

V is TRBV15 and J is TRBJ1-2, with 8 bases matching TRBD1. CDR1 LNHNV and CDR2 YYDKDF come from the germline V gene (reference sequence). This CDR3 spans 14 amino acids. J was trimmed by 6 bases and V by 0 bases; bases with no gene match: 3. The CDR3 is CATSRDPGGDGYTF. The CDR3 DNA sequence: TGTGCCACCAGCAGAGATCCAGGGGGCGATGGCTACACCTTC.

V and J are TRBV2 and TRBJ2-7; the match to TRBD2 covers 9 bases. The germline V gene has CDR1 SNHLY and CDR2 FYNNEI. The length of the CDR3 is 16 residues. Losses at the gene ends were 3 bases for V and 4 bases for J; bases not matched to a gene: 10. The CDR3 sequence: CASSERRSGSLYEQYF. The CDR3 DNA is TGTGCCAGCAGTGAGAGGCGTAGCGGGAGTCTTTACGAGCAGTACTTC.

The CDR3 nucleotides are TGTGCCAGCAGCTTAGACAGGGCTACGACCTACGAGCAGTACTTC. This gives the protein CASSLDRATTYEQYF. This sequence joins TRBV7-6 and TRBJ2-7; D may be TRBD1 (6 bases). The germline CDR1 and CDR2 sequences are SGHVS and FNYEAQ. This CDR3 region has 15 residues. V was pared by 1 base and J by 2 bases, with 12 bases between.

The DNA for the CDR3 is TGTGCCAGCTCGAGGGGGGGTGGAGGAGGTTACGAGCAGTACTTC. Residues: CASSRGGGGGYEQYF. The chain recombines TRBV2 with TRBJ2-7; perhaps TRBD2 as D (7 bases). V shed 8 bases and J shed 4 bases, with 21 bases lying between them. The CDR3 has 15 amino acids. CDR1 and CDR2 from the germline V gene are SNHLY and FYNNEI.

CDR3 in DNA: TGTGCCAGCAGCACCTTAGACAGGGGAGGCGAGCAGTACTTC. This translates into CASSTLDRGGEQYF. The V and J genes are TRBV27 and TRBJ2-7, with TRBD1 matching over 8 bases. Germline V gene data show CDR1 as MNHEY and CDR2 as SMNVEV (reference sequence). CDR3 length: 14 residues. J was trimmed by 6 bases and V by 6 bases; bases with no gene match: 10.

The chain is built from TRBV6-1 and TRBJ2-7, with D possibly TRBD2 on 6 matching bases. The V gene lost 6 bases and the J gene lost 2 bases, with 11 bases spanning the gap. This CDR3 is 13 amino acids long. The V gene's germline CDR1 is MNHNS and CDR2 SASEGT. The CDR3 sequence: CASSGTGPYEQYF. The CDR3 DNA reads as TGTGCCAGCAGCGGGACTGGTCCCTACGAGCAGTACTTC.

As DNA, the CDR3 is TGTGCCAGCAGCTCGAACTCCCACAGGCGCTCTGGGGCCAACGTCCTGACTTTC. Protein sequence: CASSSNSHRRSGANVLTF. V is TRBV11-2 and J is TRBJ2-6, with D possibly matching TRBD1 (5 bases). Germline values: CDR1 SGHAT, CDR2 FQNNGV. The V end lost 4 bases, the J end lost 0 bases, and 16 bases lay between the germline ends. This CDR3 contains 18 residues.

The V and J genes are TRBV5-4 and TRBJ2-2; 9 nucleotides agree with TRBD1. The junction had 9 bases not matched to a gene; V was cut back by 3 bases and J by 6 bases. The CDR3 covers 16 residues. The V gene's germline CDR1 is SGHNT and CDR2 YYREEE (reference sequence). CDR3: CASSSLGGQGAGELFF. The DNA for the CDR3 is TGTGCCAGCAGCTCTCTAGGGGGACAGGGTGCCGGGGAGCTGTTTTTT.

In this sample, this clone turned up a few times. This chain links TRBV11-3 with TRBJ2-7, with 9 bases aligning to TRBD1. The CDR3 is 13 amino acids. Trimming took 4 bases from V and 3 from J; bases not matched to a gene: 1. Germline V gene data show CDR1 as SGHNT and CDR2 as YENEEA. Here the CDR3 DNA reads TGTGCCAGCAGCTCGGGACAGGGCTACGAGCAGTACTTC. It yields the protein CASSSGQGYEQYF.

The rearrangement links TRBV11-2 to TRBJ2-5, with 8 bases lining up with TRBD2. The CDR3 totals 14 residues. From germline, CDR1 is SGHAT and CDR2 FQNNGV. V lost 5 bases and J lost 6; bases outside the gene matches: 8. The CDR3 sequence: CASSRTSGGQTQYF. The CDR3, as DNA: TGTGCCAGCAGCCGCACTAGCGGTGGACAGACCCAGTACTTC. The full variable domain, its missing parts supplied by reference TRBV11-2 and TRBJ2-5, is EAGVAQSPRYKIIEKRQSVAFWCNPISGHATLYWYQQILGQGPKLLIQFQNNGVVDDSQLPKDRFSAERLKGVDSTLKIQPAKLEDSAVYLCASSRTSGGQTQYFGPGTRLLVL.

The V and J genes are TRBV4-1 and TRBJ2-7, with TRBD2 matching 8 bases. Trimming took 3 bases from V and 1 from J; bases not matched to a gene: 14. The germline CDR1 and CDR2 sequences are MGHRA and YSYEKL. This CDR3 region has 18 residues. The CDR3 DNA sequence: TGCGCCAGCAGCCAGGTAGACTTAGCGGGGAAAACTTCCTACGAGCAGTACTTC. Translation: CASSQVDLAGKTSYEQYF.

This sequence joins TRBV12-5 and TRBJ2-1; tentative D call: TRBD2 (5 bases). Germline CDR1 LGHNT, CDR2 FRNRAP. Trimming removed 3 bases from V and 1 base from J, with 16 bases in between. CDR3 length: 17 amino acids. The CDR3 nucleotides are TGTGCTAGTGGTTTAGAGGGCAGCTGGATTTCCTACAATGAGCAGTTCTTC. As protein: CASGLEGSWISYNEQFF. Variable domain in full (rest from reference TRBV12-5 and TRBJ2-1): DARVTQTPRHKVTEMGQEVTMRCQPILGHNTVFWYRQTMMQGLELLAYFRNRAPLDDSGMPKDRFSAEMPDATLATLKIQPSEPRDSAVYFCASGLEGSWISYNEQFFGPGTRLTVL.

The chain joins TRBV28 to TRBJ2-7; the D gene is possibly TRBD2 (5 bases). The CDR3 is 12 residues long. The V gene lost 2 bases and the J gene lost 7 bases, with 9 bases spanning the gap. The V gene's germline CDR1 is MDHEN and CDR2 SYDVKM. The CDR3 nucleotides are TGTGCCAGCAGTTTACAACCGGGGGAGCAGTACTTC. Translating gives CASSLQPGEQYF.

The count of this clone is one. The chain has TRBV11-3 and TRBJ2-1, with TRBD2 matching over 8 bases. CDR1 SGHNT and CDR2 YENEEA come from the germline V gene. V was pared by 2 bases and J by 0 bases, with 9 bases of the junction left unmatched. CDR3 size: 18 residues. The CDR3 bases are TGTGCCAGCAGCTTAACTGCTAGCGGGTTGGTCTCCTACAATGAGCAGTTCTTC. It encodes CASSLTASGLVSYNEQFF.

The DNA of the CDR3 is TGTGCCAGCAGGAGGGACAGGGATAAGCAGTACTTC. It yields the protein CASRRDRDKQYF. This chain connects TRBV6-5 to TRBJ2-7; 9 bases line up with TRBD1. Germline trimming cut 6 bases from V and 8 bases from J; bases unmatched to any gene: 5. Germline CDR1 and CDR2: MNHEY and SVGAGI. The CDR3 totals 12 residues.

CDR3 in amino acids: CASSEGGKGEKLFF. The CDR3 DNA is TGTGCCAGCAGTGAGGGGGGGAAGGGTGAAAAACTGTTTTTT. The chain recombines TRBV6-1 with TRBJ1-4; TRBD1 might be the D (5 bases). Germline V gives CDR1 MNHNS, CDR2 SASEGT. The V and J ends lost 3 bases and 7 bases respectively, with 12 bases between them. This CDR3 is 14 amino acids long.

CDR3 sequence reads: CASSLAGQGAHEQYF. DNA for the CDR3: TGCGCCAGCAGCTTGGCGGGACAGGGGGCCCACGAGCAGTACTTC. The V gene is TRBV5-1, the J gene TRBJ2-7, with 12 bases that match TRBD1. Germline V gene sequence: CDR1 SGHRS, CDR2 YFSETQ. V dropped 0 bases and J dropped 5; count of bases not matched to a gene: 3. The CDR3 length is 15 residues.

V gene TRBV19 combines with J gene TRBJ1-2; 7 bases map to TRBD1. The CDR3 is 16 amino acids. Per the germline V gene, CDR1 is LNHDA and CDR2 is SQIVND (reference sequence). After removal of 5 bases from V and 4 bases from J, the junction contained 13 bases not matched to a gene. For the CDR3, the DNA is TGTGCCAGTAGTGAATTCAGGGGGAGGCTAAGCTATGGCTACACCTTC. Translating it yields CASSEFRGRLSYGYTF.

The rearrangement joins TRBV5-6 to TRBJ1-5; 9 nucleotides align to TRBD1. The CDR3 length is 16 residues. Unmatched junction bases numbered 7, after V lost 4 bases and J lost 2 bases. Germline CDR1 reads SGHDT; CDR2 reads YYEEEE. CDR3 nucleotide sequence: TGTGCCAGCAGCGTAGGGACAGGGTCCGGCAATCAGCCCCAGCATTTT. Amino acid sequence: CASSVGTGSGNQPQHF.

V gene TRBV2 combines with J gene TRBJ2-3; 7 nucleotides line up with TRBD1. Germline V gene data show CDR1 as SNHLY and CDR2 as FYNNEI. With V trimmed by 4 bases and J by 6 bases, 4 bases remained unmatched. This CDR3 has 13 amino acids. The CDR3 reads CASSVQGPDTQYF. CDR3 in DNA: TGTGCCAGCAGTGTACAGGGGCCGGATACGCAGTATTTT.

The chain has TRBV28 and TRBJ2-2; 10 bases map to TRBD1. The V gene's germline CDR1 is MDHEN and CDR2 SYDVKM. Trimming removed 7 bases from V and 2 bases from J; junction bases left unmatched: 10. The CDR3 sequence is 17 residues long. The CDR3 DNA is TGTGCCAGCAACAGGGACAGGGGCTTGAAAAACACCGGGGAGCTGTTTTTT. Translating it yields CASNRDRGLKNTGELFF.